The T cell receptor beta chain described here comes from a study of blood T cell repertoires in COVID-19. Background on the study: T cells, B-cell-depleted T cells, or PBMCs provided the cDNA or gDNA that served as material.

Authors' processing steps: Reference gene primers were amplified, and this amplification served to estimate nucleated cell counts. The data were produced by immunoSEQ multiplex PCR, yet TCRdb's version contains in-frame clones alone and is incomplete. The V and J calls and clone size come from that table; D and trimming were worked out from the DNA. The table has some 130,000 clones, around nine tenths seen once. V trimming: 1 base; J trimming: 0 bases; junction bases outside the gene matches: 9. Germline CDR1 LNHNV, CDR2 YYDKDF (reference sequence). The CDR3 has 18 residues. Material for sequencing was peripheral blood. The receptor's source is a woman in her seventies with COVID-19, enrolled during active disease. The rearrangement links TRBV15 to TRBJ1-5, with 7 bases matching TRBD1. The CDR3 coding sequence is TGTGCCACCAGCAGAGCGGCAGGGGGTGCCTATAGCAATCAGCCCCAGCATTTT. Translated, it gives CATSRAAGGAYSNQPQHF.